Presented here are 29 T cell receptor beta chains from one specimen sequenced in a study of blood T cell repertoires in COVID-19. Produced via immunoSEQ multiplex PCR; TCRdb's table is partial and in-frame only. The sample has about 190,000 clones, approximately 81% seen once. The sequenced sample was peripheral blood. These receptors originate from a human donor in a cohort sampled during active COVID-19.

The rearrangement links TRBV9 to TRBJ2-2; maybe TRBD2 (6 bases). V shed 2 bases and J shed 4 bases, with 9 bases lying between them. This CDR3 is built from 14 residues. CDR1 is SGDLS and CDR2 is YYNGEE in the germline V gene. CDR3 amino acids: CASSVLAITGELFF. The CDR3 nucleotides read TGTGCCAGCAGCGTCCTAGCGATCACCGGGGAGCTGTTTTTT.

The CDR3 spells CASSPPGQNTGELFF. The CDR3 DNA follows: TGTGCCAGCAGCCCGCCGGGACAGAACACCGGGGAGCTGTTTTTT. The chain links TRBV6-6 to TRBJ2-2; perhaps TRBD1 as D (6 bases). The CDR3 sequence is 15 residues long. Between the trimmed V and J ends, which lost 6 bases and 1 base, there was a span of 12 bases. Germline V gene data show CDR1 as MNHNY and CDR2 as SVGAGI (reference sequence).

The genes are TRBV5-1 and TRBJ1-1; TRBD1 aligns across 10 bases. This CDR3 contains 14 residues. Germline CDR1 and CDR2: SGHRS and YFSETQ. Unmatched junction bases numbered 4, after V lost 4 bases and J lost 4 bases. The CDR3 region has the DNA TGCGCCAGCAGCGGACAGGGGGGTGGCACTGAAGCTTTCTTT. Its translation is CASSGQGGGTEAFF.

The rearrangement links TRBV3-1 (or the pseudogene TRBV3-2) to TRBJ1-2; D is unclear. This CDR3 comprises 14 residues. Germline values: CDR1 LGHDT, CDR2 YNNKEL (reference sequence). V lost 5 bases, J lost 4 bases, and 14 bases lay in between. CDR3 region: CASSNFGEPYGYTF. The CDR3 DNA is TGTGCCAGCAGCAACTTCGGGGAACCCTATGGCTACACCTTC.

The chain links TRBV28 to TRBJ2-1; 9 bases are shared with TRBD2. Germline-derived CDR1 and CDR2 are MDHEN and SYDVKM. With V trimmed by 5 bases and J by 4 bases, 9 bases remained unmatched. This CDR3 has 16 residues. As DNA, the CDR3 is TGTGCCAGCAGTGTTCCTCTGGCGGGAGGGTACAATGAGCAGTTCTTC. It translates to CASSVPLAGGYNEQFF.

This CDR3 is CAISSLAGGLNTGELFF. The CDR3 nucleotides read TGTGCCATCAGTAGTCTAGCGGGGGGCCTGAACACCGGGGAGCTGTTTTTT. The V call is TRBV10-3, the J call TRBJ2-2; 11 bases align to TRBD2. The CDR3 is 17 amino acids. Per germline, CDR1 ENHRY and CDR2 SYGVKD. V shed 5 bases, J shed 1 base, and the junction held 6 bases outside the gene matches.

The CDR3 protein is CASSDEGVLPQHF. The CDR3 DNA follows: TGTGCCAGCAGTGACGAGGGGGTGCTGCCCCAGCATTTT. The chain carries TRBV6-1 and TRBJ1-5; tentatively, D is TRBD1 (6 bases). Germline-derived CDR1 and CDR2 are MNHNS and SASEGT. V was trimmed by 3 bases and J by 9 bases, leaving 12 bases between them. The CDR3 is made up of 13 amino acids.

The J gene is TRBJ2-4, the V gene TRBV19, with 9 bases lining up with TRBD1. CDR3 length: 13 residues. The germline V gene encodes CDR1 LNHDA and CDR2 SQIVND (reference sequence). The trim removed 7 bases at V and 4 bases at J, leaving 2 bases unmatched. The CDR3 DNA sequence: TGTGCCAGTATGGGGACAGGGAAAAACATTCAGTACTTC. Residues: CASMGTGKNIQYF.

The CDR3 nucleotides read TGTGCCAGCAGCTTAGGAGACAGCCGGCCCCAGCATTTT. It codes for CASSLGDSRPQHF. The rearrangement uses TRBV11-2 and TRBJ1-5; tentatively, D is TRBD1 (5 bases). Trimming removed 1 base from V and 9 bases from J, with 10 bases in between. CDR3 length: 13 residues. CDR1 SGHAT and CDR2 FQNNGV come from the germline V gene.

V is TRBV29-1 and J is TRBJ2-2, with TRBD2 matching 7 bases. The junction had 8 bases not matched to a gene; V was cut back by 3 bases and J by 16 bases. This CDR3 is built from 11 residues. The germline V gene encodes CDR1 SQVTM and CDR2 ANQGSEA. The chain's CDR3 is CSVDGGGGRFF. In DNA form, the CDR3 reads TGCAGCGTTGATGGTGGGGGGGGACGGTTTTTT.

This chain links TRBV19 with TRBJ1-4, with D possibly being TRBD1 (5 bases). Trimming removed 3 bases at V and 2 bases at J, with 22 bases between. This CDR3 is built from 19 residues. CDR1 and CDR2 (germline): LNHDA, SQIVND (reference sequence). The CDR3 loop is CASSIRPGSMVGTNEKLFF. CDR3 DNA: TGTGCCAGTAGTATTCGGCCAGGGTCTATGGTCGGGACTAATGAAAAACTGTTTTTT.

The chain employs TRBV5-4 and TRBJ2-1; D gene uncertain. The CDR3 has 12 residues. Trimming took off 2 bases at V and 5 bases at J, with 5 bases between the two ends. Germline CDR1 reads SGHNT; CDR2 reads YYREEE (reference sequence). In DNA form, the CDR3 reads TGTGCCAGCAGCTTAGGAGACAATGAGCAGTTCTTC. It translates to CASSLGDNEQFF.

The chain employs TRBV19 and TRBJ2-2, with TRBD1 matching over 10 bases. The V segment lost 5 bases and the J segment 4 bases; nucleotides outside the gene matches: 7. Germline loops: CDR1 LNHDA, CDR2 SQIVND (reference sequence). This CDR3 is built from 16 residues. CDR3 sequence (DNA): TGTGCCAGTAGTTCCCGGGACAGGGGTTTCACCGGGGAGCTGTTTTTT. It yields the protein CASSSRDRGFTGELFF.

The chain joins TRBV5-1 to TRBJ2-7, with TRBD1 matching 7 bases. Germline trimming cut 5 bases from V and 3 bases from J; bases unmatched to any gene: 5. Germline assignment: CDR1 SGHRS and CDR2 YFSETQ. This CDR3 is built from 13 residues. The chain's CDR3 is CASSPGQVYEQYF. Written as DNA, the CDR3 is TGCGCCAGCAGTCCCGGACAGGTCTACGAGCAGTACTTC.

The chain joins TRBV27 to TRBJ2-2; 14 positions agree with TRBD2. Germline lookup yields CDR1 MNHEY and CDR2 SMNVEV (reference sequence). J was trimmed by 2 bases and V by 11 bases; bases with no gene match: 10. The CDR3 has 17 residues. DNA for the CDR3: TGTGCCTCTCATGGACTAGCGGGGGGTGTAAACACCGGGGAGCTGTTTTTT. It is translated as CASHGLAGGVNTGELFF.

Concerning this clone: No DNA is shown, since the ends of the CDR3 on it are uncertain; the CDR3 is the one TCRdb lists. The chain recombines TRBV9 with TRBJ2-1; the DNA was not compared with TRBD1, the D call given in the table. Germline V gene data show CDR1 as SGDLS and CDR2 as YYNGEE. The CDR3 is 13 amino acids in total, end residues counted. CDR3 residues: CASSVATGTGLVF.

This clone has only one observation. V usage is TRBV5-1 and J usage is TRBJ1-4; 9 bases agree with TRBD1. This CDR3 has 14 residues. V shed 5 bases, J shed 7 bases, and the junction held 6 bases outside the gene matches. Germline V gene data show CDR1 as SGHRS and CDR2 as YFSETQ. CDR3 DNA: TGCGCCAGCAGGCCGACAGGGGGGAGTGAAAAACTGTTTTTT. Its translation: CASRPTGGSEKLFF.

The chain recombines TRBV19 with TRBJ1-2; a possible D gene is TRBD1 (6 bases). This CDR3 region has 12 residues. V dropped 7 bases and J dropped 3 bases, with 9 bases sitting between them. Germline assignment: CDR1 LNHDA and CDR2 SQIVND (reference sequence). CDR3 DNA: TGTGCCAGTACAGGACAGCACTATGGCTACACCTTC. Translation gives CASTGQHYGYTF.

J is TRBJ1-1 and V is TRBV21-1; the table's D call of TRBD1 was not tested on the DNA. TRBV21-1 is listed as a pseudogene. The CDR3 runs to 15 residues. CDR3 in amino acids: CASSKVRQVGTEAFF. The CDR3 DNA sequence: TGTGCCAGCAGCAAAGTCCGCCAGGTAGGCACTGAAGCTTTCTTT.

This rearrangement joins TRBV5-3 to TRBJ2-3; 9 nucleotides agree with TRBD2. TRBV5-3 is recorded as an ORF, its role being uncertain. This CDR3 comprises 17 residues. The V gene end was trimmed by 9 bases and the J gene end by 4 bases; junction bases not matched to a gene: 18. CDR3 sequence (DNA): TGTGCCACCCCGTTCTGGTGGCGGGGGGGTTTCGCAGATACGCAGTATTTT. It is translated as CATPFWWRGGFADTQYF.

This chain links TRBV6-5 with TRBJ1-5, with D unclear. The CDR3 is 12 amino acids. V lost 6 bases and J 5 bases, leaving 8 bases between the germline ends. The germline gives CDR1 MNHEY, CDR2 SVGAGI. CDR3 DNA: TGTGCCAGCAGCCCGCGGGATCAGCCCCAGCATTTT. Encoded protein: CASSPRDQPQHF.

V is TRBV10-3 and J is TRBJ1-6, with D tentatively TRBD1 (5 bases). This CDR3 has 17 amino acids. V was pared by 4 bases and J by 7 bases, with 20 bases between. The V gene's germline CDR1 is ENHRY and CDR2 SYGVKD. DNA of the CDR3: TGTGCCATCAGTGTATCAGGTGGAGGGACGGAAAATTCACCCCTCCACTTT. Its translation: CAISVSGGGTENSPLHF.

V gene TRBV6-1 combines with J gene TRBJ1-3; D unclear. Germline values: CDR1 MNHNS, CDR2 SASEGT. V lost 0 bases, J lost 4 bases, and 16 bases lay in between. The CDR3 totals 17 residues. CDR3 in amino acids: CASSEAHGGSSGNTIYF. The CDR3 DNA is TGTGCCAGCAGTGAAGCGCACGGAGGCTCCTCCGGAAACACCATATATTTT.

The rearrangement uses TRBV9 and TRBJ2-3, with 7 bases identical to TRBD1. In germline, CDR1 is SGDLS, CDR2 YYNGEE. The J segment lost 4 bases and the V segment lost 1 base, leaving 9 bases of the junction unmatched. CDR3 length: 16 residues. Written as DNA, the CDR3 is TGTGCCAGCAGCGTAAGAGAAGGGGGCCTGGCAGATACGCAGTATTTT. It translates to CASSVREGGLADTQYF.

The rearrangement links TRBV13 to TRBJ2-7; maybe TRBD1 (6 bases). Trimming left V 7 bases short and J 4 bases short, with 23 bases between. Germline V gene sequence: CDR1 PRHDT, CDR2 FYEKMQ (reference sequence). CDR3 length equals 16 residues. The CDR3 coding sequence is TGTGCCAGCACCCCTATGGAGACAGGTTCATCGTACGAGCAGTACGTC. Translating it yields CASTPMETGSSYEQYV.

The chain is built from TRBV25-1 and TRBJ2-2, with D possibly being TRBD1 (6 bases). Germline V gene lookup returns CDR1 MGHDK and CDR2 SYGVNS. This CDR3 has 15 amino acids. Trimming pared 8 bases from V and 4 bases from J, leaving 17 bases between. The CDR3 sequence is CASASGQGPTGELFF. DNA for the CDR3: TGTGCCAGCGCCTCGGGACAAGGACCCACCGGGGAGCTGTTTTTT.

The chain joins TRBV5-1 to TRBJ1-1, with D unresolved. V lost 0 bases and J 1 base, leaving 7 bases between the germline ends. CDR3 size: 14 residues. Germline CDR1 reads SGHRS; CDR2 reads YFSETQ. CDR3 amino acids: CASSLVSENTEAFF. In nucleotides, the CDR3 is TGCGCCAGCAGCTTGGTCAGCGAGAACACTGAAGCTTTCTTT.

The gene calls are TRBV11-2 and TRBJ2-3; 9 nucleotides align to TRBD2. Germline-derived CDR1 and CDR2 are SGHAT and FQNNGV. Trimming removed 0 bases from V and 1 base from J; junction bases left unmatched: 5. This CDR3 has 17 amino acids. The DNA for the CDR3 is TGTGCCAGCAGCTTAGATTTCGCTAGCGGGGGCACAGATACGCAGTATTTT. Its translation: CASSLDFASGGTDTQYF.

The rearrangement joins TRBV7-9 to TRBJ2-1, with 7 bases aligning to TRBD1. CDR3 length equals 13 residues. Germline CDR1 SEHNR, CDR2 FQNEAQ (reference sequence). J was trimmed by 14 bases and V by 1 base; bases with no gene match: 8. CDR3 nucleotides: TGTGCCAGCAGCTTAGGCGAGGGGGCCCTGAAGTTCTTC. Translating gives CASSLGEGALKFF. Looking up the rest from reference TRBV7-9 and TRBJ2-1 gives the full variable domain: DTGVSQNPRHKITKRGQNVTFRCDPISEHNRLYWYRQTLGQGPEFLTYFQNEAQLEKSRLLSDRFSAERPKGSFSTLEIQRTEQGDSAMYLCASSLGEGALKFFGPGTRLTVL.